Sequencing of this T cell receptor beta chain was carried out in a study of CD8 T cells in ankylosing spondylitis. This clonotype was recorded many times. TCRdb re-derived calls from the 5' RACE reads in MiXCR, one entry per CDR3 protein. The sample contains under 300,000 distinct CDR3 sequences, 7.5% to 9% of which appear only once. The CDR3 covers 13 residues. CDR1 is SQVTM and CDR2 is ANQGSEA in the germline V gene. Between the trimmed V and J ends, which lost 6 bases and 8 bases, there was a span of 16 bases. The TCR sequence derives from a male donor with ankylosing spondylitis or in good health (not recorded which). Sequencing was performed on blood, either unsorted or a sorted T cell fraction (not recorded which). The V gene is TRBV29-1, the J gene TRBJ1-4; D is perhaps TRBD1 (6 bases). The CDR3 protein is CSVGTSGGEKLFF. DNA of the CDR3: TGCAGCGTGGGGACATCGGGAGGCGAAAAACTGTTTTTT.